The subject of this entry is one TCR beta chain. The data belong to a study of blood T cell repertoires in COVID-19. Study as a whole: Samples taken during acute and convalescent COVID-19 were collected in the United States, Italy and Spain. The analysed material was cDNA or gDNA that came from T cells, B-cell-depleted T cells, or PBMCs.

V was clipped by 2 bases and J by 5 bases, with 13 bases between them. Germline V gene data show CDR1 as SGHRS and CDR2 as YFSETQ. The CDR3 has 14 residues. Original analysis: Counts of nucleated cells, estimated from reference gene primer amplification, were obtained. Method: immunoSEQ multiplex PCR; TCRdb's copy keeps in-frame clones and lacks some. That table furnishes V, J and clone size, whereas the DNA furnished D and trimming. The table has 200,000 to 250,000 clones, 70% to 90% seen once. Sequenced material: peripheral blood. The rearrangement joins TRBV5-1 to TRBJ1-2; weak D call: TRBD1 (5 bases). This receptor was obtained from a man at least 80 years old with acute or convalescent COVID-19. The CDR3 here is CASSFQGMGYGYTF. The CDR3 nucleotides are TGCGCCAGCAGCTTCCAGGGAATGGGATATGGCTACACCTTC. Based on the CDR3 plus reference TRBV5-1 and TRBJ1-2, the full variable domain is KAGVTQTPRYLIKTRGQQVTLSCSPISGHRSVSWYQQTPGQGLQFLFEYFSETQRNKGNFPGRFSGRQFSNSRSEMNVSTLELGDSALYLCASSFQGMGYGYTFGSGTRLTVV.